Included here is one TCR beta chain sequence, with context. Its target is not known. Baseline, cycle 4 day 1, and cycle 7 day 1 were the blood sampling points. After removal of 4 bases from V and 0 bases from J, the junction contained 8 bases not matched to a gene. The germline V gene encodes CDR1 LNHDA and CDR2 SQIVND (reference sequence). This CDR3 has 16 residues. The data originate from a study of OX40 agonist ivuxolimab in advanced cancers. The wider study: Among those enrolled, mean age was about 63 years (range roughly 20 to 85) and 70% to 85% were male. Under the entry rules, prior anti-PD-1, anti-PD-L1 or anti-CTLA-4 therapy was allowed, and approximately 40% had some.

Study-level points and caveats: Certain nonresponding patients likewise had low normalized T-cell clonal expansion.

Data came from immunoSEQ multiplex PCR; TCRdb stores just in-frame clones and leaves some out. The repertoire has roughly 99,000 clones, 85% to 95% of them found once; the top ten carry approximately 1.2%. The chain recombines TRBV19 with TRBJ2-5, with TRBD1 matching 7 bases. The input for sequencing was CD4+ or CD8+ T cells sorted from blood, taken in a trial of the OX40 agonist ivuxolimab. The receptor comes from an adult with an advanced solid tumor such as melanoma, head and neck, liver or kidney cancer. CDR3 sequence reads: CASSTGTAKYQETQYF. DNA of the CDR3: TGTGCCAGTAGTACGGGGACAGCGAAGTACCAAGAGACCCAGTACTTC.